The rows below give T cell receptor beta chains drawn from one sample of a study of resident and recirculating memory T cells in vitiligo. The data were produced by immunoSEQ multiplex PCR, yet TCRdb's version contains in-frame clones alone and is incomplete. The sample holds around 70,000 clones, approximately 90% seen once. Input material: blood. The receptors shown here come from a male donor with vitiligo. CDR3s include the opening cysteine and the closing phenylalanine or tryptophan. D genes are given only for firm matches. A row's size may be missing; if present it is once, few, many or a size class.

-	TRBV5-4	-	TRBJ1-2	CATVNPTQGSYGYTF	TGTGCCACCGTCAACCCAACTCAGGGGAGCTATGGCTACACCTTC
-	TRBV18	-	TRBJ1-1	CASSPGHRTNTEAFF	TGTGCCAGCTCACCGGGACACCGAACGAACACTGAAGCTTTCTTT
-	TRBV2	-	TRBJ2-7	CASSAGTRGDEQYF	TGTGCCAGCAGTGCCGGGACCAGGGGCGACGAGCAGTACTTC
-	TRBV19	-	TRBJ1-2	CASSNHRVPLTGYTF	TGTGCCAGTAGTAATCACAGGGTCCCACTAACTGGCTACACCTTC
few	TRBV7-6	TRBD1	TRBJ1-3	CASGPQGGSGNTIYF	TGTGCCAGCGGCCCACAGGGGGGCTCTGGAAACACCATATATTTT
-	TRBV2	TRBD2	TRBJ2-5	CASSEFGTSGGRGETQYF	TGTGCCAGCAGTGAATTTGGGACTAGCGGGGGCCGAGGGGAGACCCAGTACTTC
-	TRBV6-1	-	TRBJ1-5	CASTPSGDSNQPQHF	TGTGCCAGCACTCCTTCGGGGGATAGCAATCAGCCCCAGCATTTT
once	TRBV27	TRBD2	TRBJ2-5	CASSLAGGYQETQYF	TGTGCCAGCAGTTTAGCGGGGGGTTACCAAGAGACCCAGTACTTC
-	TRBV30	-	TRBJ2-3	CAWRSLLGPTDTQYF	TGTGCCTGGAGGAGCTTATTGGGGCCCACAGATACGCAGTATTTT
-	TRBV29-1	-	TRBJ2-7	CSVSLTSYEQYF	TGCAGCGTTTCCCTAACCTCCTACGAGCAGTACTTC
-	TRBV11-2	TRBD1	TRBJ2-7	CASSPRRPGQGLGGQYF	TGTGCCAGCAGCCCCCGGCGGCCGGGACAGGGATTGGGTGGGCAGTACTTC
few	TRBV7-9	-	TRBJ1-1	CASSAGLNTEAFF	TGTGCCAGCAGCGCAGGGTTGAACACTGAAGCTTTCTTT
-	TRBV19	-	TRBJ2-7	CASKRRAGYEQYF	TGTGCCAGTAAGCGGCGGGCGGGCTACGAGCAGTACTTC
once	TRBV4-1	TRBD2	TRBJ2-7	CASSQGLLAGPTYEQYF	TGCGCCAGCAGCCAAGGCTTACTAGCGGGGCCTACCTACGAGCAGTACTTC
-	TRBV27	-	TRBJ1-2	CASSLAGPGYGYTF	TGTGCCAGCAGTTTGGCGGGCCCCGGCTATGGCTACACCTTC
-	TRBV11-1	TRBD2	TRBJ2-3	CASSLLAGGMDTQYF	TGTGCCAGCAGCCTCCTAGCGGGGGGCATGGATACGCAGTATTTT
few	TRBV4-1	-	TRBJ1-5	CASSQDGGTGDQPQHF	TGCGCCAGCAGCCAAGATGGTGGTACCGGGGATCAGCCCCAGCATTTT
-	TRBV5-5	-	TRBJ2-1	CASSFRETVNEQFF	TGTGCCAGCAGCTTCAGGGAAACGGTTAATGAGCAGTTCTTC
once	TRBV6-5	-	TRBJ2-5	CASSYSTYPAVETQYF	TGTGCCAGCAGTTACTCGACTTACCCTGCTGTAGAGACCCAGTACTTC
-	TRBV6-6	TRBD1	TRBJ1-1	CASSLRTGSSEAFF	TGTGCCAGCAGTCTCCGGACAGGGAGTTCTGAAGCTTTCTTT
-	TRBV18	TRBD1	TRBJ2-5	CASSPPPSTGGARSQYF	TGTGCCAGCTCACCACCTCCTTCGACAGGGGGCGCCAGGTCCCAGTACTTC
-	TRBV30	TRBD1	TRBJ1-6	CACLGQGGSPLHF	TGTGCCTGCCTTGGACAGGGCGGATCACCCCTCCACTTT
-	TRBV19	-	TRBJ1-2	CASSINLGSGDGYTF	TGTGCCAGTAGTATTAATCTCGGGAGCGGGGATGGCTACACCTTC
-	TRBV30	TRBD1	TRBJ2-2	CACPDRGSGELFF	TGTGCCTGCCCAGACAGGGGATCCGGGGAGCTGTTTTTT
-	TRBV27	TRBD2	TRBJ2-1	CASRLADRNEQFF	TGTGCCAGCAGACTAGCGGACCGCAATGAGCAGTTCTTC
few	TRBV6-6	-	TRBJ2-7	CASSYSTQGPYEQYF	TGTGCCAGCAGTTACTCGACTCAGGGTCCCTACGAGCAGTACTTC
-	TRBV29-1	-	TRBJ2-1	CSVAMGQGPYNEQFF	TGCAGCGTTGCCATGGGCCAGGGTCCCTACAATGAGCAGTTCTTC
-	TRBV5-1	-	TRBJ1-4	CASSLVPSLQGMGYENEKLFF	TGCGCCAGCAGCTTGGTTCCCTCTTTACAGGGAATGGGATACGAGAATGAAAAACTGTTTTTT
-	TRBV6-5	-	TRBJ1-1	CASKWRGGTEAFF	TGTGCCAGCAAGTGGCGAGGAGGAACTGAAGCTTTCTTT
-	TRBV29-1	-	TRBJ1-2	CSVPVRYGYTF	TGCAGCGTACCCGTACGGTATGGCTACACCTTC
-	TRBV5-6	-	TRBJ2-3	CASNRQGGSTDTQYF	TGTGCCAGCAACAGACAGGGAGGTAGCACAGATACGCAGTATTTT
-	TRBV6-5	TRBD2	TRBJ2-1	CASSQLAGGPNEQFF	TGTGCCAGCAGTCAACTAGCGGGGGGGCCGAATGAGCAGTTCTTC
-	TRBV6-5	TRBD1	TRBJ1-5	CASSLGTASNQPQHF	TGTGCCAGCAGTCTCGGGACAGCTAGCAATCAGCCCCAGCATTTT
-	TRBV5-4	TRBD2	TRBJ2-5	CASSFSGVSETQYF	TGTGCCAGCAGCTTTAGCGGGGTTTCAGAGACCCAGTACTTC
once	TRBV7-3	TRBD2	TRBJ2-5	CASSLTSGGETQYF	TGTGCCAGCAGCTTGACTAGCGGGGGAGAGACCCAGTACTTC
-	TRBV11-3	TRBD2	TRBJ2-1	CASSLGRGTYNEQFF	TGTGCCAGCAGCTTAGGGCGGGGGACCTACAATGAGCAGTTCTTC
once	TRBV18	TRBD1	TRBJ2-5	CASSPPWGDREQETQYF	TGTGCCAGCTCACCACCGTGGGGAGACAGGGAACAAGAGACCCAGTACTTC
-	TRBV18	-	TRBJ2-5	CASSPPTPSKETQYF	TGTGCCAGCTCACCACCGACACCTTCCAAAGAGACCCAGTACTTC
few	TRBV7-6	TRBD1	TRBJ1-6	CASSLAPGGNSPLHF	TGTGCCAGCAGCTTAGCGCCAGGGGGGAATTCACCCCTCCACTTT
-	TRBV18	TRBD1	TRBJ2-5	CASSPDRGETQYF	TGTGCCAGCTCACCGGACAGGGGAGAGACCCAGTACTTC
few	TRBV10-3	-	TRBJ1-1	CAISPDRNTEAFF	TGTGCCATCAGTCCCGACAGGAACACTGAAGCTTTCTTT
-	TRBV18	TRBD2	TRBJ2-5	CASSQAGGLETQYF	TGTGCCAGCTCACAAGCGGGGGGGCTGGAGACCCAGTACTTC
-	TRBV5-6	-	TRBJ1-2	CATTFLYGYTF	TGTGCCACCACTTTTCTGTATGGCTACACCTTC
-	TRBV9	-	TRBJ1-2	CASSVDGANYGYTF	TGTGCCAGCAGCGTCGACGGAGCTAACTATGGCTACACCTTC
-	TRBV5-6	-	TRBJ1-6	CASSLGERGYSSPLHF	TGTGCCAGCAGCTTGGGAGAACGCGGGTATTCTTCACCCCTCCACTTT
-	TRBV4-1	TRBD1	TRBJ1-2	CASSPTGTGSSYGYTF	TGCGCCAGCAGTCCGACCGGGACAGGGAGTTCCTATGGCTACACCTTC
-	TRBV5-4	TRBD1	TRBJ1-5	CASSHKRTGGQPQHF	TGTGCCAGCAGCCACAAACGGACAGGGGGACAGCCCCAGCATTTT
-	TRBV7-6	-	TRBJ1-1	CASSSARQVTEAFF	TGTGCCAGCAGCTCGGCGAGACAGGTCACTGAAGCTTTCTTT
-	TRBV5-8	TRBD1	TRBJ1-4	CASSLGQGTNEKLFF	TGTGCCAGCAGCTTGGGACAGGGGACCAATGAAAAACTGTTTTTT
-	TRBV18	TRBD1	TRBJ1-1	CASSLTGGNTEAFF	TGTGCCAGCTCACTAACAGGGGGCAACACTGAAGCTTTCTTT
-	TRBV7-9	TRBD2	TRBJ2-3	CASSQVGREANTQYF	TGTGCCAGCAGCCAGGTCGGGCGGGAGGCGAATACGCAGTATTTT
-	TRBV5-4	TRBD1	TRBJ1-3	CASSRDRDQTWSGNTIYF	TGTGCCAGCAGCCGGGACAGGGACCAAACGTGGTCTGGAAACACCATATATTTT
-	TRBV19	TRBD1	TRBJ2-5	CASSRAGTGYQETQYF	TGTGCCAGTAGTAGGGCCGGGACAGGGTACCAAGAGACCCAGTACTTC
few	TRBV5-1	TRBD1	TRBJ1-1	CASSGQGFTEAFF	TGCGCCAGCAGTGGACAGGGGTTCACTGAAGCTTTCTTT
-	TRBV11-2	-	TRBJ2-1	CASSLGPGVEQFF	TGTGCCAGCAGCTTAGGCCCAGGTGTTGAGCAGTTCTTC
-	TRBV11-2	TRBD1	TRBJ1-6	CASSFPPGQGANGSPLHF	TGTGCCAGCAGCTTCCCCCCGGGACAGGGGGCGAATGGTTCACCCCTCCACTTT
-	TRBV28	-	TRBJ1-5	CASSYGLQPQHF	TGTGCCAGCAGTTATGGCCTTCAGCCCCAGCATTTT
once	TRBV7-2	-	TRBJ2-7	CASSSPRGLSSYEQYF	TGTGCCAGCAGCTCCCCAAGGGGGTTAAGCTCCTACGAGCAGTACTTC
-	TRBV7-6	TRBD1	TRBJ2-2	CASSLQGANTGELFF	TGTGCCAGCAGCTTACAGGGGGCGAACACCGGGGAGCTGTTTTTT
-	TRBV30	TRBD1	TRBJ1-6	CAWGAGTASSSPLHF	TGTGCCTGGGGTGCCGGGACAGCTAGTAGTTCACCCCTCCACTTT